The 10 T cell receptor beta chains reported below all come from one sample, sequenced in a study of T cell repertoires in cytomegalovirus infection (dated by TCRdb to about 2019). Sequencing was performed on an Illumina HiSeq 1500. TCRdb ran its own pipeline on the public reads, namely fastp trimming at Q25 and MiXCR clone calling, and kept in-frame beta chains. CDR3 protein duplicates are merged, each entry listing the most common genes and DNA. This sample holds roughly 730,000 distinct CDR3 sequences; approximately 33% were observed only once. About 20% of the sample lies in the top ten. These receptors have no identified antigens. Interpreted using the paper, the treatment or condition label stands for: in vitro stimulation with specific CMV peptide epitopes to enrich CMV-specific T cells. The sample was cultured PBMCs, taken from culture after CMV antigen stimulation. The source of these receptors is a human donor in good health (CMV status not recorded). Some clones in this sample may be carry-over from other donors' samples.

The V call is TRBV7-2, the J call TRBJ2-5; D not certain. The V end lost 3 bases, the J end lost 5 bases, and 16 bases lay between the germline ends. CDR3 size: 15 residues. Germline V gene data show CDR1 as SGHTA and CDR2 as FQGNSA. The CDR3 loop is CASSFDGHSGETQYF. CDR3 in DNA: TGTGCCAGCAGCTTTGACGGCCACTCCGGGGAGACCCAGTACTTC.

This chain links TRBV20-1 with TRBJ2-4; D remains ambiguous. Germline loops: CDR1 DFQATT, CDR2 SNEGSKA (reference sequence). CDR3 length equals 14 residues. V was trimmed by 3 bases and J by 2 bases, leaving 11 bases between them. The CDR3 nucleotides read TGCAGTGCTAGCCCCTCCGGACCCAAAAACATTCAGTACTTC. Its translation: CSASPSGPKNIQYF.

This clonotype occurred a few times. The chain uses TRBV7-8 and TRBJ1-2; D possibly corresponds to TRBD1 (6 bases). Germline loops: CDR1 SGHVS, CDR2 FQNEAQ. This CDR3 is 11 amino acids long. V was pared by 4 bases and J by 13 bases, with 13 bases between. The CDR3 here is CASSSQGKVTF. Written as DNA, the CDR3 is TGTGCCAGCAGCTCACAGGGAAAGGTCACCTTC. Looking up the rest from reference TRBV7-8 and TRBJ1-2 gives the full variable domain: GAGVSQSPRYKVAKRGQDVALRCDPISGHVSLFWYQQALGQGPEFLTYFQNEAQLDKSGLPSDRFFAERPEGSVSTLKIQRTQQEDSAVYLCASSSQGKVTFGSGTRLTVV.

The chain combines TRBV5-6 with TRBJ1-1, with D unclear. The CDR3 consists of 13 residues. Germline CDR1 SGHDT, CDR2 YYEEEE. V dropped 1 base and J dropped 5 bases, with 9 bases sitting between them. The DNA for the CDR3 is TGTGCCAGCAGCTTGTCGAGAGTGACTGAAGCTTTCTTT. Translated, it gives CASSLSRVTEAFF.

The gene calls are TRBV5-5 and TRBJ2-5; unclear D gene. The CDR3 has 15 residues. The germline CDR1 and CDR2 sequences are SGHKS and YYEKEE (reference sequence). The V end lost 2 bases, the J end lost 4 bases, and 15 bases lay between the germline ends. This CDR3 is CASSFHILQLETQYF. The CDR3 bases are TGTGCCAGCAGCTTCCATATCCTACAGCTAGAGACCCAGTACTTC. Using reference TRBV5-5 and TRBJ2-5 for the parts outside the CDR3, the full variable domain is DAGVTQSPTHLIKTRGQQVTLRCSPISGHKSVSWYQQVLGQGPQFIFQYYEKEERGRGNFPDRFSARQFPNYSSELNVNALLLGDSALYLCASSFHILQLETQYFGPGTRLLVL.

J is TRBJ2-7 and V is TRBV20-1; D not certain. This CDR3 comprises 12 residues. Germline loops: CDR1 DFQATT, CDR2 SNEGSKA (reference sequence). V lost 3 bases and J 4 bases, leaving 10 bases between the germline ends. The CDR3 spells CSASEDRYEQYF. In nucleotides, the CDR3 is TGCAGTGCTAGCGAGGATCGATACGAGCAGTACTTC.

Only a few counts were recorded for this clonotype. The rearrangement joins TRBV12-3 or TRBV12-4 to TRBJ2-5; 8 bases agree with TRBD1. CDR3 length: 13 amino acids. The trim removed 3 bases at V and 6 bases at J, leaving 3 bases unmatched. The CDR3 loop reads CASSFGQGQTQYF. The CDR3 coding sequence is TGTGCCAGCAGTTTTGGACAGGGACAGACCCAGTACTTC.

The J gene is TRBJ2-3, the V gene TRBV12-5, with TRBD2 matching 16 bases. CDR3 length: 17 amino acids. The V gene end was trimmed by 10 bases and the J gene end by 4 bases; junction bases not matched to a gene: 11. Germline V gives CDR1 LGHNT, CDR2 FRNRAP. CDR3 amino acids: CATHPGTSGRAPDTQYF. CDR3 DNA sequence: TGTGCTACCCACCCTGGGACTAGCGGGAGGGCCCCAGATACGCAGTATTTT.

The chain links TRBV18 to TRBJ1-4; no clear D gene. Germline loops: CDR1 KGHSH, CDR2 LQKENI. The CDR3 consists of 15 residues. V was pared by 0 bases and J by 8 bases, with 13 bases between. In DNA form, the CDR3 reads TGTGCCAGCTCACCACCCTCCCAACAAGGGGAAAAACTGTTTTTT. Amino acids: CASSPPSQQGEKLFF.

V is TRBV12-3 or TRBV12-4 and J is TRBJ2-1; no clear D gene. V lost 5 bases and J 6 bases, leaving 14 bases between the germline ends. The CDR3 sequence is 14 residues long. CDR3 loop: CASSPTLSINEQFF. The CDR3, as DNA: TGTGCCAGCAGTCCGACCCTATCCATCAATGAGCAGTTCTTC.